This T cell receptor beta chain was captured by sequencing in a study of cytomegalovirus exposure and HLA in healthy donors. Study-wide results and limits: An analysis that was carried out later associated approximately 17,000 TCR beta sequences with HLA alleles at 0.05 false discovery rate. The listing of roughly 160 TCR beta chains classed them as cytomegalovirus-associated. A missense variant in DCLRE1C was later tied to TCR beta V- and J-gene trimming.

All donors participated as healthy donors of bone marrow. CDR1 and CDR2 from the germline V gene are SGHTA and FQGNSA. With V trimmed by 4 bases and J by 2 bases, 4 bases remained unmatched. The CDR3 is made up of 15 amino acids. It was with 60 Vbeta and 13 Jbeta primers that the PCR ran. Assay: immunoSEQ multiplex PCR; the TCRdb copy retains only in-frame clones and omits some. This table has about 130,000 clones, over 70% appearing once. To note about this clone: Its antigen remains unidentified.

This receptor was identified in a woman between 45 and 60 years old in good health and CMV-seronegative. V and J are TRBV7-2 and TRBJ2-7; TRBD2 matches 11 bases. The sequenced sample was PBMCs. The DNA of the CDR3 is TGTGCCAGCAGCTCCGTAGCGGGAGGGCCCTACGAGCAGTACTTC. Its protein product is CASSSVAGGPYEQYF.